These 22 T cell receptor beta chains came from one sample sequenced in a study of beta chain features in type 1 diabetes. Study-level findings and limits: All four CD4+ subsets of Type 1 diabetes patients contained TCRB CDR3s that were moderately but significantly shorter.

Expressed TCRB transcripts got sequenced, as all isolated RNA was reverse transcribed. Only in-frame clones appear in the TCRdb table, and some are missing; sequencing was by immunoSEQ multiplex PCR. The sample yields under 350,000 clones, 13% to 15% seen once. The antigens of these receptors remain unknown. The sample taken for sequencing was naive CD4+ T cells from blood. Receptors originate from a man aged 25-45 years with type 1 diabetes.

The chain uses TRBV4-3 and TRBJ2-5; 10 positions agree with TRBD2. The ends lost 1 base at V and 4 bases at J; junction bases unmatched: 15. Looked up from germline, CDR1 is LGHNA and CDR2 is YSLEER. The CDR3 is 19 amino acids. CDR3 loop: CASSQAVGLAGEGRETQYF. CDR3 nucleotides: TGCGCCAGCAGCCAAGCGGTTGGTCTAGCGGGAGAGGGCAGAGAGACCCAGTACTTC.

The chain uses TRBV6-4 and TRBJ2-5, with 9 bases lining up with TRBD2. This CDR3 spans 13 amino acids. CDR1 is MRHNA and CDR2 is SNTAGT in the germline V gene. V lost 3 bases to trimming and J lost 9 bases; unmatched junction nucleotides: 5. The CDR3 DNA is TGTGCCAGCAGTGAGACTAGCGGCACGGCCCAGTACTTC. Translated: CASSETSGTAQYF.

The chain links TRBV7-8 to TRBJ2-2, with TRBD2 matching over 9 bases. J was trimmed by 4 bases and V by 2 bases; bases with no gene match: 5. Germline V gene sequence: CDR1 SGHVS, CDR2 FQNEAQ. The length of the CDR3 is 16 residues. The CDR3: CASSLRLAGFTGELFF. CDR3 nucleotides: TGTGCCAGCAGCTTACGTCTAGCGGGATTCACCGGGGAGCTGTTTTTT.

V usage is TRBV7-8 and J usage is TRBJ2-3; D gene uncertain. The CDR3 has 14 amino acids. The V gene's germline CDR1 is SGHVS and CDR2 FQNEAQ. Trimming took 4 bases from V and 2 from J, leaving 10 bases between them. Here the CDR3 DNA reads TGTGCCAGCAGCTCCCTACTGTCCACAGATACGCAGTATTTT. It is translated as CASSSLLSTDTQYF.

The rearrangement links TRBV10-2 to TRBJ1-2; perhaps TRBD1 as D (5 bases). Germline V gene data show CDR1 as WSHSY and CDR2 as SAAADI. V dropped 8 bases and J dropped 5 bases, with 12 bases sitting between them. The CDR3 covers 12 residues. The CDR3 coding sequence is TGCGCCAGCGGGACTTGGGGTTATGGCTACACCTTC. As protein: CASGTWGYGYTF.

This clone has a handful of counts. The chain combines TRBV14 with TRBJ1-2, with a tentative D call TRBD1 (5 bases). V gave up 1 base and J gave up 4 bases, with 7 bases separating them. Looked up from germline, CDR1 is SGHDN and CDR2 is FVKESK. The CDR3 totals 13 residues. The chain's CDR3 is CASSQGTGYGYTF. DNA for the CDR3: TGTGCCAGCAGCCAAGGAACAGGCTATGGCTACACCTTC. The full variable domain, with the rest looked up from reference TRBV14 and TRBJ1-2, is EAGVTQFPSHSVIEKGQTVTLRCDPISGHDNLYWYRRVMGKEIKFLLHFVKESKQDESGMPNNRFLAERTGGTYSTLKVQPAELEDSGVYFCASSQGTGYGYTFGSGTRLTVV.

This clone was observed a handful of times. The rearrangement joins TRBV28 to TRBJ2-7; D remains unclear. Looked up from germline, CDR1 is MDHEN and CDR2 is SYDVKM. Trimming removed 3 bases at V and 3 bases at J, with 6 bases between. The length of the CDR3 is 12 residues. The CDR3 loop reads CASSFYDYEQYF. Written as DNA, the CDR3 is TGTGCCAGCAGTTTCTACGACTACGAGCAGTACTTC.

This clone was detected a few times. The chain is built from TRBV5-4 and TRBJ2-3; 7 bases are a match to TRBD2. CDR1 and CDR2 (germline): SGHNT, YYREEE (reference sequence). The ends lost 1 base at V and 3 bases at J; junction bases unmatched: 5. CDR3 length: 15 residues. CDR3 DNA: TGTGCCAGCAGCTTGAGTCTAGCGGAGACAGATACGCAGTATTTT. This translates into CASSLSLAETDTQYF. Variable domain in full (rest from reference TRBV5-4 and TRBJ2-3): ETGVTQSPTHLIKTRGQQVTLRCSSQSGHNTVSWYQQALGQGPQFIFQYYREEENGRGNFPPRFSGLQFPNYSSELNVNALELDDSALYLCASSLSLAETDTQYFGPGTRLTVL.

This clone showed up just a few times. The chain is built from TRBV6-1 and TRBJ2-1; the D is unclear. There are 12 residues in the CDR3. Per the germline V gene, CDR1 is MNHNS and CDR2 is SASEGT. V was cut by 4 bases and J by 8 bases, with 9 bases left in between. CDR3 coding DNA: TGTGCCAGCAGTGTGGGCTTCGATGAGCAGTTCTTC. Translating it yields CASSVGFDEQFF.

The sample holds one count of this clone. Different DNA sequences within this sample yield the same CDR3. The chain is built from TRBV2 and TRBJ2-4; 8 bases map to TRBD2. The CDR3 has 16 amino acids. J was trimmed by 0 bases and V by 6 bases; bases with no gene match: 7. In germline, CDR1 is SNHLY, CDR2 FYNNEI. The CDR3 loop is CASSPRGGLAKNIQYF. The CDR3 DNA reads TGTGCCAGCAGCCCTCGGGGGGGCTTAGCCAAAAACATTCAGTACTTC. Full variable domain (remainder filled in from reference TRBV2 and TRBJ2-4): EPEVTQTPSHQVTQMGQEVILRCVPISNHLYFYWYRQILGQKVEFLVSFYNNEISEKSEIFDDQFSVERPDGSNFTLKIRSTKLEDSAMYFCASSPRGGLAKNIQYFGAGTRLSVL.

The V and J genes are TRBV2 and TRBJ1-2, with 11 bases identical to TRBD1. Germline CDR1 is SNHLY and CDR2 is FYNNEI. The CDR3 sequence is 15 residues long. V was clipped by 6 bases and J by 1 base; unmatched bases: 4. CDR3 loop: CASRAGTGGNYGYTF. CDR3 DNA sequence: TGTGCCAGCAGAGCCGGGACAGGGGGTAACTATGGCTACACCTTC.

The rearrangement joins TRBV28 to TRBJ2-1; D is unclear. Per germline, CDR1 MDHEN and CDR2 SYDVKM. Trimming took 6 bases from V and 7 from J, leaving 22 bases between them. This CDR3 is built from 16 residues. This CDR3 reads CASRILLGGADNEQFF. For the CDR3, the DNA is TGTGCCAGCAGGATCTTACTTGGCGGAGCAGATAATGAGCAGTTCTTC.

Turning to this clone: At one of its ends the junction is not consistent with the germline gene, which may arise from a read error. The rearrangement uses TRBV28 and TRBJ2-7; D might be TRBD2 (5 bases). The germline CDR1 and CDR2 sequences are MDHEN and SYDVKM. CDR3 size: 11 residues. The CDR3 DNA is TGCGCGGAGGACGGACCCTACGAGCAGTACTTC. Its translation is CAEDGPYEQYF.

The chain recombines TRBV2 with TRBJ2-5; 7 nucleotides match TRBD2. With V trimmed by 4 bases and J by 3 bases, 8 bases remained unmatched. The CDR3 length is 15 residues. CDR1 and CDR2 from the germline V gene are SNHLY and FYNNEI. CDR3 nucleotide sequence: TGTGCCAGCAGTGTGGAGGCTAGCGGAAAAGAGACCCAGTACTTC. Protein sequence: CASSVEASGKETQYF.

V and J are TRBV7-6 and TRBJ2-2, with D perhaps matching TRBD2 (6 bases). CDR1 and CDR2 (germline): SGHVS, FNYEAQ. V was cut by 4 bases and J by 8 bases, with 17 bases left in between. The CDR3 extends over 15 amino acids. CDR3 sequence reads: CASSSSGLANGELFF. The CDR3 DNA reads TGTGCCAGCAGCTCGTCGGGACTCGCGAATGGGGAGCTGTTTTTT.

This clone was observed a handful of times. V and J are TRBV29-1 and TRBJ2-7, with TRBD1 matching over 7 bases. Germline values: CDR1 SQVTM, CDR2 ANQGSEA. With V trimmed by 7 bases and J by 5 bases, 11 bases remained unmatched. This CDR3 region has 13 residues. The CDR3 sequence: CSAKGQYVHEQYF. For the CDR3, the DNA is TGCAGCGCTAAGGGACAGTATGTCCACGAGCAGTACTTC.

The V call is TRBV2, the J call TRBJ2-7, with no clear D. Germline V CDR1 and CDR2: SNHLY, FYNNEI. CDR3 length: 13 amino acids. Between the trimmed V and J ends, which lost 2 bases and 1 base, there was a span of 6 bases. The CDR3 coding sequence is TGTGCCAGCAGTGAAACTCCGTCCTACGAGCAGTACTTC. Its translation: CASSETPSYEQYF.

In its sample, this clone was seen once. The CDR3 DNA sequence: TGTGCCAGCAGTTACTCGAAGGGACTAGGGATCCATGAGCAGTTCTTC. Translating it yields CASSYSKGLGIHEQFF. The chain recombines TRBV6-5 with TRBJ2-1; TRBD2 agrees at 8 bases. The V segment lost 0 bases and the J segment 8 bases; nucleotides outside the gene matches: 9. The CDR3 totals 16 residues. Germline assignment: CDR1 MNHEY and CDR2 SVGAGI.

CDR3: CASSFSIAGGPYEQYF. CDR3 bases: TGTGCCAGCAGTTTTTCCATAGCGGGAGGGCCCTACGAGCAGTACTTC. The V gene is TRBV27, the J gene TRBJ2-7; TRBD2 matches at 11 bases. Germline V gives CDR1 MNHEY, CDR2 SMNVEV (reference sequence). The CDR3 covers 16 residues. Trimming took 3 bases from V and 2 from J; bases not matched to a gene: 6.

This clone was counted between two and nine times. J is TRBJ2-3 and V is TRBV5-1; 7 bases are a match to TRBD1. Germline CDR1 reads SGHRS; CDR2 reads YFSETQ. The trim removed 0 bases at V and 5 bases at J, leaving 3 bases unmatched. The length of the CDR3 is 14 residues. As DNA, the CDR3 is TGCGCCAGCAGCTTGGAGGGGGCATTAGATACGCAGTATTTT. This gives the protein CASSLEGALDTQYF.

This clone was counted between two and nine times. V is TRBV11-2 and J is TRBJ1-1, with a possible D match to TRBD1 (6 bases). The CDR3 consists of 14 residues. Germline V gene data show CDR1 as SGHAT and CDR2 as FQNNGV. V gave up 4 bases and J gave up 7 bases, with 16 bases separating them. As DNA, the CDR3 is TGTGCCAGCAGCTCCTACCCTGGACAGATTGAAGCTTTCTTT. Translating it yields CASSSYPGQIEAFF.

The chain couples TRBV6-6 to TRBJ2-1; D ambiguous. The CDR3 has 11 residues. CDR1 is MNHNY and CDR2 is SVGAGI in the germline V gene (reference sequence). The V end was cut by 3 bases, the J end by 10 bases, with 7 bases between. This CDR3 reads CASSYHVEQFF. The CDR3 DNA reads as TGTGCCAGCAGTTATCATGTCGAGCAGTTCTTC.